This T cell receptor delta chain came from a study of gammadelta T cells in human blood (TCRdb year 2020). Via the germline V gene, CDR1 is GEAIGNYY and CDR2 EKD. V ends up 3 bases short and J 0 bases short, with an unmatched junction base count of 7. The CDR3 sequence holds 20 residues, the cysteine and phenylalanine included. The entry retains the CDR3 DNA only, 60 bases that are in frame from base 1. Overall study outcomes, separate from this receptor: According to the study, polyclonal expansion of innate gamma-delta T cells immediately after birth appeared to be driven by microbial exposure.

The protocol used for the library was RT-PCR. TCRdb records Illumina MiSeq as the sequencer. TCRdb called clones anew from the public reads via CATT; matching DNA rows were later pooled. The sample has approximately 1,200 delta-chain clones on record, about 48% of them singletons. 20% to 25% of the sample belongs to the ten largest clones. This clone came up a few times. What antigen it recognizes has not been identified. A clone one base away is much larger, so this may be a read error. The sequence is built from TRDV2 and TRDJ3; TRDD3 lines up with 13 middle nucleotides. This receptor was obtained from a human donor. The sequencing input was Vgamma9Vdelta2 gamma-delta T cells from adult blood. CDR3 loop: CACDSLLGDTGSWDTRQMFF. The DNA sequence reads TGTGCCTGTGACTCCTTACTGGGGGATACGGGCTCCTGGGACACCCGACAGATGTTTTTC.